A selection of T cell receptor beta chains follows, all from one sample in a study of blood T cell repertoires in COVID-19. The data were produced by immunoSEQ multiplex PCR, yet TCRdb's version contains in-frame clones alone and is incomplete. The data show roughly 280,000 clones, with approximately 89% seen just once and around 8.8% held by the top ten. Source material: peripheral blood. The receptors derive from a middle-aged man with active or convalescent COVID-19. The CDR3 runs from the conserved cysteine through the conserved F or W. A D gene is named only where the DNA matches it firmly. The listing skips clone size in some rows; elsewhere it reads once, few, many or a size class.

15,once,TRBJ1-5,.,TRBV2,TGTGCCAGCAGTGAACGGACAGCTCGGAATCAGCCCCAGCATTTT,CASSERTARNQPQHF
15,.,TRBJ1-5,TRBD1,TRBV7-8,TGTGCCAGCAGACAAGACGGGACAGGGAATCAGCCCCAGCATTTT,CASRQDGTGNQPQHF
14,few,TRBJ2-5,.,TRBV4-1,TGCGCCAGCAGCCACCTACAGGGCCAGGAGACCCAGTACTTC,CASSHLQGQETQYF
16,.,TRBJ2-1,TRBD2,TRBV6-5,TGTGCCAGCAGTTACTCGAATAGCGGGAGGGGCTATGAGCAGTTCTTC,CASSYSNSGRGYEQFF
15,once,TRBJ1-5,.,TRBV5-6,TGTGCCAGCAGCTCGCAGGGAAATAGCAATCAGCCCCAGCATTTT,CASSSQGNSNQPQHF
16,.,TRBJ2-1,TRBD1,TRBV18,TGTGCCAGCTCGACTCGGCTCGGACAGGCATTTCATGAGCAGTTCTTC,CASSTRLGQAFHEQFF
15,.,TRBJ1-5,.,TRBV2,TGTGCCAGCAGTGAAGACGGACTGGGGAATCAGCCCCAGCATTTT,CASSEDGLGNQPQHF
14,.,TRBJ2-1,.,TRBV7-7,TGTGCTAGCAGCCCCGGACAAGCCTCTAGTGAGCAGTTCTTC,CASSPGQASSEQFF
15,.,TRBJ2-7,TRBD2,TRBV28,TGTGCCAGCAGATTGCGTACTAGCGACTCCTACGAGCAGTACTTC,CASRLRTSDSYEQYF
16,.,TRBJ1-1,TRBD1,TRBV18,TGTGCCAGCTCACCGATTAACAGGGGGCGAAACACTGAAGCTTTCTTT,CASSPINRGRNTEAFF
15,.,TRBJ1-1,.,TRBV5-5,TGTGCCAGCAGCTTGTTTCTGGGGGAAGGGACTGGCGCTTTCTTT,CASSLFLGEGTGAFF
14,once,TRBJ2-2,.,TRBV2,TGTGCCAGCACTGTGGGAGGGAACACCGGGGAGCTGTTTTTT,CASTVGGNTGELFF
15,.,TRBJ1-6,.,TRBV18,TGTGCCAGCTCACCAGCGGGCTCCTATAATTCACCCCTCCACTTT,CASSPAGSYNSPLHF
12,once,TRBJ2-4,.,TRBV2,TGTGCCAGCAAAGCTGAGGGTTCTTCTTCCTGCTTC,CASKAEGSSSCF
16,once,TRBJ2-7,.,TRBV7-3,TGTGCCAGCAGCTCTCAACTCGGACAGACGTACGACGAGCAGTACTTC,CASSSQLGQTYDEQYF
14,.,TRBJ2-7,TRBD2,TRBV9,TGTGCCAGCAGCGTAGGGCTAGCGGTAGGGGAGCAGTACTTC,CASSVGLAVGEQYF
18,.,TRBJ1-4,TRBD1,TRBV27,TGTGCCAGCAGTTTTGTCCTACCGACAGGGGGTCGAGGGGAAAAACTGTTTTTT,CASSFVLPTGGRGEKLFF
14,.,TRBJ2-1,.,TRBV7-7,TGTGCTAGCAGCCAAGACACTGGGCGCAATGAGCAGTTCTTC,CASSQDTGRNEQFF
14,once,TRBJ2-3,.,TRBV6-5,TGTGCCAGCAGCGACAACTCCGGCACAGATACGCAGTATTTT,CASSDNSGTDTQYF
14,few,TRBJ1-3,.,TRBV5-1,TGCGCCAGCAGCTCAGCAGGACAGGGAAACACCATATATTTT,CASSSAGQGNTIYF
12,.,TRBJ1-2,.,TRBV19,TGTGCCAGTACCCAAAGGGGTTCTGGCTACACCTTC,CASTQRGSGYTF
14,.,TRBJ2-7,.,TRBV6-1,TGTGCCAGCAGTGAAACAGGAAGCTCCTACGAGCAGTACTTC,CASSETGSSYEQYF
15,.,TRBJ2-7,.,TRBV21-1,TGTGCCAGCAGCAAAACTAGCGGGAGAACCTACGAGCAGTACTTC,CASSKTSGRTYEQYF
15,.,TRBJ2-7,TRBD2,TRBV5-1,TGCGCCAGCAGCCTGAGCGGGGGGTCTTCCTACGAGCAGTACTTC,CASSLSGGSSYEQYF
13,.,TRBJ2-5,.,TRBV13,TGTGCCAGCAGCACCGGGAGCGAAGAGACCCAGTACTTC,CASSTGSEETQYF
12,.,TRBJ2-7,.,TRBV27,TGTGCCAGCAGCCCGCCAGGGGCTCGGGAGTACTTC,CASSPPGAREYF
13,.,TRBJ2-2,.,TRBV27,TGTGCCAGCAGTTTCGTAGCTACCGGGGAGCTGTTTTTT,CASSFVATGELFF
15,.,TRBJ1-1,.,TRBV5-1,TGCGCCAGCCATCCCGGGGGTGGGCGGGGGACTGAAGCTTTCTTT,CASHPGGGRGTEAFF
14,.,TRBJ1-6,.,TRBV6-5,TGTGCCAGCCGCACTGGAGGGTCCGCTTCACCCCTCCACTTT,CASRTGGSASPLHF
13,.,TRBJ1-2,TRBD1,TRBV19,TGTGCCAGTAGTCACAGGGGGCCCAGTGGCTACACCTTC,CASSHRGPSGYTF
13,.,TRBJ1-2,TRBD1,TRBV28,TGTGCCAGCAGCTACGGGACAGGGGCTGGCTACACCTTC,CASSYGTGAGYTF
20,.,TRBJ2-7,.,TRBV23-1,TGCGCCAGCAGTCCATCAATGCGCAAAATGGACAGTCTGAGCTCCTACGAGCAGTACTTC,CASSPSMRKMDSLSSYEQYF
13,.,TRBJ2-7,.,TRBV7-9,TGTGCCAGCAGCGAGGACAACAGCTACGAGCAGTACTTC,CASSEDNSYEQYF
15,.,TRBJ2-7,.,TRBV9,TGTGCCAGCAGCGTAGAGGGGCGCCTCGGTGACGAGCAGTACTTC,CASSVEGRLGDEQYF
14,.,TRBJ2-3,.,TRBV5-1,TGCGCCAGCGACCCGGGGAGTATTACAGATACGCAGTATTTT,CASDPGSITDTQYF
13,.,TRBJ1-6,.,TRBV28,TGTGCCAGCAGTTTGCCGCGTAATTCACCCCTCCACTTT,CASSLPRNSPLHF
14,once,TRBJ2-2,TRBD1,TRBV11-3,TGTGCCAGCAGGGGACAGGGGGCCGCCGGGGAGCTGTTTTTT,CASRGQGAAGELFF
15,.,TRBJ2-7,.,TRBV13,TGTGCCAGCAGTTCCTCAGACAGGTCCCGGGTCGAGCAGTACTTC,CASSSSDRSRVEQYF
13,once,TRBJ2-3,.,TRBV28,TGTGCCAGCAGTCCACAGGAAACAGATACGCAGTATTTT,CASSPQETDTQYF
13,.,TRBJ2-7,.,TRBV7-2,TGTGCCAGCAGCTTAGCCAGTTCCTACGAGCAGTACTTC,CASSLASSYEQYF
15,.,TRBJ2-1,TRBD2,TRBV4-1,TGCGCCAGCAGGATCGCGGGAGTCTTTAAGGGGGAGCAGTTCTTC,CASRIAGVFKGEQFF
17,.,TRBJ2-1,TRBD1,TRBV5-6,TGTGCCAGCAGCTTGTGGACAGGGGGCTTCTCCTACAATGAGCAGTTCTTC,CASSLWTGGFSYNEQFF
14,.,TRBJ1-2,TRBD1,TRBV2,TGTGCCAGCAGACCCGGACAGGGGGGGTATGGCTACACCTTC,CASRPGQGGYGYTF
15,.,TRBJ1-3,.,TRBV14,TGTGCCAGCAGCCCCCGGGTGGGCTCTGGAAACACCATATATTTT,CASSPRVGSGNTIYF
14,.,TRBJ1-1,.,TRBV5-1,TGCGCCAGCAGCTTGGAGCCGGGAAGTACTGAAGCTTTCTTT,CASSLEPGSTEAFF
17,.,TRBJ2-3,TRBD2,TRBV9,TGTGCCAGCAGCTCCCGGGGTAGCGGGAGTGGGACAGATACGCAGTATTTT,CASSSRGSGSGTDTQYF
16,.,TRBJ2-1,TRBD1,TRBV27,TGTGCCAGCAGTTTAGGGACAGAAATCTCCTACAATGAGCAGTTCTTC,CASSLGTEISYNEQFF
14,.,TRBJ1-5,.,TRBV15,TGTGCCACCAGCACAAACAGGGTGAATCAGCCCCAGCATTTT,CATSTNRVNQPQHF
20,.,TRBJ2-1,TRBD2,TRBV27,TGTGCCAGCAGTTTAAGGGAGACAGTAGCCCCGGGACTAGACTACAATGAGCAGTTCTTC,CASSLRETVAPGLDYNEQFF
15,once,TRBJ1-4,.,TRBV18,TGTGCCAGCTCACCACCGTTATCCACTAATGAAAAACTGTTTTTT,CASSPPLSTNEKLFF
13,.,TRBJ1-1,TRBD1,TRBV7-3,TGTGCCAGCAGCCTTGACAGGGAGGTCGAAGCTTTCTTT,CASSLDREVEAFF
12,.,TRBJ1-5,TRBD1,TRBV6-5,TGTGCCAGCTGGGACAGGGTTCAGCCCCAGCATTTT,CASWDRVQPQHF
16,.,TRBJ2-3,TRBD2,TRBV5-6,TGTGCCAGCAGCTTCTTGGGCGGGAGTCAGGGAGATACGCAGTATTTT,CASSFLGGSQGDTQYF
14,.,TRBJ2-3,.,TRBV19,TGTGCCAGTTCTCGGGACTTCAACAGGGATACGCAGTATTTT,CASSRDFNRDTQYF
13,.,TRBJ2-7,.,TRBV6-5,TGTGCCAGCATAGGGCAGGGTGGCAACGAGCAGTACTTC,CASIGQGGNEQYF